These 22 T cell receptor beta chains share one sample of origin, sequenced in a study of T-cell reconstitution after alpha-beta-depleted transplantation in children. Molecular barcoding with unique molecular identifiers was used for the TCRbeta library. TCRdb reanalysed the PCR reads using MiXCR and keeps one entry per CDR3 protein. The table includes hundreds of thousands of distinct CDR3 sequences, approximately 17% detected once. The specimen comprised PBMCs, mostly from graft donor cells, sampled 360 days after TCRalphabeta/CD19-depleted stem cell transplant. The origin of the receptors is a male patient aged 2-9 years who had a stem cell transplant for acute lymphoblastic leukemia, so the T cells may come from the graft donor.

This clonotype has ten or more counts. This sequence joins TRBV15 and TRBJ2-5; unclear D gene. The ends were cut back, 0 bases at V and 2 bases at J, with 4 bases in the middle. The CDR3 has 13 residues. Per germline, CDR1 LNHNV and CDR2 YYDKDF (reference sequence). The CDR3 is CATSRDRQETQYF. The CDR3 DNA follows: TGTGCCACCAGCAGAGATCGGCAAGAGACCCAGTACTTC. Complete variable domain (other parts from reference TRBV15 and TRBJ2-5): DAMVIQNPRYQVTQFGKPVTLSCSQTLNHNVMYWYQQKSSQAPKLLFHYYDKDFNNEADTPDNFQSRRPNTSFCFLDIRSPGLGDTAMYLCATSRDRQETQYFGPGTRLLVL.

This clonotype was seen many times. V gene TRBV20-1 combines with J gene TRBJ2-7, with D uncertain. Germline CDR1 is DFQATT and CDR2 is SNEGSKA (reference sequence). The length of the CDR3 is 14 residues. V was shortened by 1 base and J by 0 bases, with 10 bases between the two germline ends. DNA for the CDR3: TGCAGTGCTAGAGTCGACCCCGTCTCCTACGAGCAGTACTTC. This gives the protein CSARVDPVSYEQYF.

This sequence joins TRBV14 and TRBJ2-3; the D is unclear. The CDR3 is made up of 14 amino acids. The V end was cut by 0 bases, the J end by 3 bases, with 7 bases between. Germline V gene lookup returns CDR1 SGHDN and CDR2 FVKESK. The CDR3 region is CASSQDFRTDTQYF. The CDR3 nucleotides are TGTGCCAGCAGCCAAGATTTTCGTACAGATACGCAGTATTTT.

In its sample, this clonotype was seen many times. The CDR3 region is CASSVSGDSNQPQHF. CDR3 nucleotides: TGTGCCAGCAGTGTCTCAGGGGATAGCAATCAGCCCCAGCATTTT. The chain combines TRBV2 with TRBJ1-5; perhaps TRBD1 as D (6 bases). This CDR3 has 15 residues. Trimming removed 4 bases at V and 0 bases at J, with 10 bases between. The germline V gene encodes CDR1 SNHLY and CDR2 FYNNEI.

The CDR3 protein is CASSLGTGENQPQHF. For the CDR3, the DNA is TGTGCCAGCAGCTTGGGGACAGGGGAAAATCAGCCCCAGCATTTT. The chain recombines TRBV5-5 with TRBJ1-5; TRBD1 aligns across 9 bases. This CDR3 region has 15 residues. Losses at the gene ends were 0 bases for V and 4 bases for J; bases not matched to a gene: 2. Looked up from germline, CDR1 is SGHKS and CDR2 is YYEKEE (reference sequence).

The genes are TRBV10-3 and TRBJ2-1; 7 bases line up with TRBD1. CDR1 is ENHRY, CDR2 SYGVKD, per germline. The V gene end was trimmed by 5 bases and the J gene end by 7 bases; junction bases not matched to a gene: 2. The CDR3 is 12 amino acids. The CDR3 DNA reads as TGTGCCATCAGTTCGACAGGGAATGAGCAGTTCTTC. It yields the protein CAISSTGNEQFF.

This clonotype was counted a few times. The chain employs TRBV29-1 and TRBJ1-1, with D unclear. Trimming stripped 6 bases from V and 1 base from J, with 6 bases between. CDR1 SQVTM and CDR2 ANQGSEA come from the germline V gene. The CDR3 consists of 11 residues. This CDR3 reads CSVLTNTEAFF. For the CDR3, the DNA is TGCAGCGTGCTGACGAACACTGAAGCTTTCTTT. The full variable domain, its missing parts supplied by reference TRBV29-1 and TRBJ1-1, is SAVISQKPSRDICQRGTSLTIQCQVDSQVTMMFWYRQQPGQSLTLIATANQGSEATYESGFVIDKFPISRPNLTFSTLTVSNMSPEDSSIYLCSVLTNTEAFFGQGTRLTVV.

In its sample, this clonotype was seen a few times. CDR3 sequence: CASSPGTRDRGSYGYTF. The CDR3 bases are TGTGCCAGCAGCCCAGGAACGAGGGACAGGGGGTCCTATGGCTACACCTTC. V gene TRBV5-4 combines with J gene TRBJ1-2; 11 bases align to TRBD1. Unmatched junction bases numbered 12, after V lost 4 bases and J lost 4 bases. CDR3 length: 17 residues. Germline V CDR1 and CDR2: SGHNT, YYREEE (reference sequence).

The genes are TRBV15 and TRBJ2-5; 13 nucleotides align to TRBD2. V gave up 2 bases and J gave up 1 base; unmatched junction bases: 4. The CDR3 runs 17 residues. The germline gives CDR1 LNHNV, CDR2 YYDKDF (reference sequence). The CDR3 loop reads CATSRLGLAGSQETQYF. The CDR3 nucleotides read TGTGCCACCAGCAGATTGGGACTAGCGGGGTCCCAAGAGACCCAGTACTTC.

J is TRBJ1-1 and V is TRBV20-1; no clear D. V lost 5 bases, J lost 1 base, and 11 bases lay in between. CDR1 is DFQATT, CDR2 SNEGSKA, per germline (reference sequence). There are 13 residues in the CDR3. The chain's CDR3 is CSARGLTNTEAFF. As DNA, the CDR3 is TGCAGTGCTCGGGGTTTAACGAACACTGAAGCTTTCTTT.

The chain uses TRBV7-9 and TRBJ2-7; the D is unclear. CDR3 length: 12 amino acids. Germline V gene data show CDR1 as SEHNR and CDR2 as FQNEAQ (reference sequence). With 8 bases removed from V and 6 bases from J, the gap between germline ends came to 14 bases. The CDR3 coding sequence is TGTGCCAGCGCCCCCACTGGGCTCGAGCAGTACTTC. This gives the protein CASAPTGLEQYF.

This clonotype was observed a few times. The chain uses TRBV6-1 and TRBJ2-7, with a tentative D call TRBD2 (5 bases). V dropped 6 bases and J dropped 3 bases, with 15 bases sitting between them. The CDR3 runs to 14 residues. Germline loops: CDR1 MNHNS, CDR2 SASEGT. The CDR3 loop is CASRHSRGIYEQYF. CDR3 nucleotide sequence: TGTGCCAGCAGACACAGTAGAGGGATCTACGAGCAGTACTTC.

This chain uses TRBV9 with TRBJ2-7; D is ambiguous. Deletions cut 4 bases from V and 5 bases from J, with 10 bases between. The length of the CDR3 is 12 residues. Germline assignment: CDR1 SGDLS and CDR2 YYNGEE. CDR3 protein: CASSPSQDEQYF. CDR3 nucleotide sequence: TGTGCCAGCAGCCCGTCCCAGGACGAGCAGTACTTC.

This clonotype occurred a few times. The chain carries TRBV11-2 and TRBJ2-3, with 9 positions matching TRBD2. The length of the CDR3 is 15 residues. Germline V gene lookup returns CDR1 SGHAT and CDR2 FQNNGV. Trimming cost V 4 bases and J 3 bases; bases outside gene matches: 5. The CDR3 is CASSSRGGHTDTQYF. For the CDR3, the DNA is TGTGCCAGCAGCTCGCGGGGGGGTCATACAGATACGCAGTATTTT.

This clonotype showed up just a few times. The rearrangement uses TRBV7-9 and TRBJ1-1; D perhaps matches TRBD1 (5 bases). Germline CDR1 SEHNR, CDR2 FQNEAQ (reference sequence). V lost 10 bases and J 1 base, leaving 16 bases between the germline ends. The CDR3 loop spans 14 amino acids. The CDR3 region is CATRGADSNTEAFF. The CDR3 bases are TGTGCCACCAGAGGGGCGGACTCGAACACTGAAGCTTTCTTT. Complete variable domain (other parts from reference TRBV7-9 and TRBJ1-1): DTGVSQNPRHKITKRGQNVTFRCDPISEHNRLYWYRQTLGQGPEFLTYFQNEAQLEKSRLLSDRFSAERPKGSFSTLEIQRTEQGDSAMYLCATRGADSNTEAFFGQGTRLTVV.

This rearrangement joins TRBV20-1 to TRBJ2-5; no firm D call. CDR1 is DFQATT and CDR2 is SNEGSKA in the germline V gene (reference sequence). This CDR3 comprises 12 residues. Trimming took off 7 bases at V and 1 base at J, with 10 bases between the two ends. The CDR3 loop is CSGGSTQETQYF. The CDR3 DNA reads TGCAGTGGGGGATCCACCCAAGAGACCCAGTACTTC.

The chain links TRBV11-3 to TRBJ2-5, with TRBD2 identical over 9 bases. CDR1 is SGHNT, CDR2 YENEEA, per germline. The CDR3 runs to 17 residues. After removal of 3 bases from V and 1 base from J, the junction contained 9 bases not matched to a gene. This CDR3 is CASSLTSGSALQETQYF. CDR3 nucleotides: TGTGCCAGCAGCTTGACTAGCGGAAGCGCCCTCCAAGAGACCCAGTACTTC.

CDR3 nucleotide sequence: TGCGCCAGCAGCTACATGGCGGCCCAAGAGACCCAGTACTTC. Residues: CASSYMAAQETQYF. This chain links TRBV4-3 with TRBJ2-5; D uncertain. Per germline, CDR1 LGHNA and CDR2 YSLEER. V lost 5 bases, J lost 1 base, and 11 bases lay in between. The CDR3 runs 14 residues.

The chain links TRBV29-1 to TRBJ1-2, with 9 bases identical to TRBD1. CDR1 and CDR2 from the germline V gene are SQVTM and ANQGSEA. The CDR3 extends over 13 amino acids. J lost 7 bases, V lost 6 bases, and 9 bases had no gene match. CDR3 bases: TGCAGCGTGCCCGGGACAGGGTCCGGTGGCTACACCTTC. Translating it yields CSVPGTGSGGYTF.

V and J are TRBV6-1 and TRBJ2-7; 12 nucleotides line up with TRBD1. The germline V gene encodes CDR1 MNHNS and CDR2 SASEGT. Unmatched junction bases numbered 10, after V lost 8 bases and J lost 2 bases. This CDR3 has 16 residues. CDR3 sequence reads: CASPGTGGWSPYEQYF. The CDR3 region has the DNA TGTGCCAGCCCCGGGACAGGGGGCTGGAGTCCCTACGAGCAGTACTTC.

The rearrangement joins TRBV5-1 to TRBJ2-7; TRBD2 is a possible D gene (5 bases). Trimming pared 0 bases from V and 6 bases from J, leaving 16 bases between. The CDR3 sequence is 15 residues long. CDR1 is SGHRS, CDR2 YFSETQ, per germline. In DNA form, the CDR3 reads TGCGCCAGCAGCTTGGATCCTAGTCGGCTAGCCGAGCAGTACTTC. This codes for CASSLDPSRLAEQYF.

This sequence joins TRBV27 and TRBJ2-3, with TRBD2 matching over 10 bases. Unmatched junction bases numbered 10, after V lost 5 bases and J lost 2 bases. This CDR3 has 17 residues. Germline-derived CDR1 and CDR2 are MNHEY and SMNVEV (reference sequence). CDR3 protein: CASSPLTSGATTDTQYF. CDR3 sequence (DNA): TGTGCCAGCAGTCCCCTCACTAGCGGGGCCACCACAGATACGCAGTATTTT.